A single sample gave rise to the 23 T cell receptor beta chains below, sequenced in a study of blood T cells in healthy people across ages. The second PCR ran 7 to 11 cycles with a sample-barcoded 5' primer and J-beta primers. TCRdb re-analysed the 5' RACE reads in MiXCR, keeping a single row per CDR3 protein. The sample shows 730,000 or so distinct CDR3 sequences, 35% to 50% of them seen only once. What was sequenced was blood. Receptors were obtained from an elderly man in good health.

This chain joins TRBV13 and TRBJ2-2, with D perhaps matching TRBD1 or TRBD2 (5 bases each). Germline V gene sequence: CDR1 PRHDT, CDR2 FYEKMQ (reference sequence). This CDR3 has 11 residues. V was trimmed by 5 bases and J by 16 bases, leaving 14 bases between them. For the CDR3, the DNA is TGTGCCAGCAGCAACCGGGGCCCCAGGTTTTTT. It encodes CASSNRGPRFF.

This clonotype has only one observation. Germline and junction disagree at one end, which may indicate a read error. The chain couples TRBV7-9 to TRBJ2-1; the match to TRBD2 covers 8 bases. The CDR3 extends over 17 amino acids. From germline, CDR1 is SEHNR and CDR2 FQNEAQ (reference sequence). CDR3 amino acids: CASSSPRGGKTYNEQFF. The CDR3 bases are TGTGCCAGTAGCTCACCCCGGGGGGGGAAAACCTACAATGAGCAGTTCTTC.

V is TRBV29-1 and J is TRBJ2-3; 11 positions match TRBD2. The CDR3 is 15 amino acids. Trimming cost V 7 bases and J 3 bases; bases outside gene matches: 9. The germline gives CDR1 SQVTM, CDR2 ANQGSEA. DNA for the CDR3: TGCAGCGCACTTCCTAGCGGGGGGAGGACAGATACGCAGTATTTT. Residues: CSALPSGGRTDTQYF.

On this clonotype: Its ends do not fully match the called genes, so a read error is possible. The chain combines TRBV12-5 with TRBJ2-5; 9 nucleotides line up with TRBD1. CDR1 is LGHNT and CDR2 is FRNRAP in the germline V gene. The CDR3 extends over 14 amino acids. CDR3 coding DNA: TGTGCTAGTGGTTGGGGACAGGGAGAAGAGGCCCAGTACTTC. Protein sequence: CASGWGQGEEAQYF. The entire variable domain, with the rest obtained from reference TRBV12-5 and TRBJ2-5, is as follows: DARVTQTPRHKVTEMGQEVTMRCQPILGHNTVFWYRQTMMQGLELLAYFRNRAPLDDSGMPKDRFSAEMPDATLATLKIQPSEPRDSAVYFCASGWGQGEEAQYFGPGTRLLVL.

The chain uses TRBV5-1 and TRBJ1-1, with 10 bases matching TRBD1. Germline CDR1 and CDR2: SGHRS and YFSETQ. The CDR3 is 15 residues long. Germline trimming cut 1 base from V and 5 bases from J; bases unmatched to any gene: 5. CDR3 bases: TGCGCCAGCAGCTTGAGCCCGGGACAGGGGACTGAAGCTTTCTTT. It codes for CASSLSPGQGTEAFF.

This clonotype was found a few times. The rearrangement joins TRBV4-1 to TRBJ2-7, with TRBD1 as a possible D gene (6 bases). Trimming stripped 0 bases from V and 2 bases from J, with 14 bases between. Germline V gives CDR1 MGHRA, CDR2 YSYEKL. The CDR3 is made up of 16 amino acids. CDR3 residues: CASSQETQGWAYEQYF. The CDR3, as DNA: TGCGCCAGCAGCCAAGAAACACAGGGATGGGCCTACGAGCAGTACTTC.

The rearrangement joins TRBV4-1 to TRBJ2-4, with 7 nucleotides matching TRBD1. The J call may be incorrect, as the DNA end agrees better with TRBJ2-7. The germline CDR1 and CDR2 sequences are MGHRA and YSYEKL. CDR3 length equals 16 residues. CDR3 sequence reads: CASSQDAAGTAYEQYF. As DNA, the CDR3 is TGCGCCAGCAGCCAAGATGCAGCCGGGACAGCATACGAGCAGTACTTC.

This clonotype has a single count. The chain carries TRBV20-1 and TRBJ2-5, with 8 bases identical to TRBD2. The CDR3 contains 14 residues. Germline V gives CDR1 DFQATT, CDR2 SNEGSKA (reference sequence). Trimming took 5 bases from V and 4 from J; bases not matched to a gene: 9. The CDR3: CSAPTGGGSETQYF. For the CDR3, the DNA is TGCAGTGCTCCCACTGGCGGGGGGTCAGAGACCCAGTACTTC.

This clonotype came up a few times. The chain joins TRBV7-3 to TRBJ1-1, with D tentatively TRBD1 (5 bases). The CDR3 extends over 16 amino acids. Germline-derived CDR1 and CDR2 are SGHTA and FQGTGA. The ends were cut back, 1 base at V and 6 bases at J, with 18 bases in the middle. The CDR3 loop is CASSLREGRLLAEAFF. In DNA form, the CDR3 reads TGTGCCAGCAGCTTAAGGGAGGGGCGTTTGCTCGCTGAAGCTTTCTTT. The complete variable domain, with remaining parts taken from reference TRBV7-3 and TRBJ1-1, reads GAGVSQTPSNKVTEKGKYVELRCDPISGHTALYWYRQSLGQGPEFLIYFQGTGAADDSGLPNDRFFAVRPEGSVSTLKIQRTERGDSAVYLCASSLREGRLLAEAFFGQGTRLTVV.

CDR3 coding DNA: TGTGCCAGCACCCGTAGCCTAGCGGGAGGGCCCGCAGATACGCAGTATTTT. Its translation: CASTRSLAGGPADTQYF. The gene calls are TRBV6-1 and TRBJ2-3, with TRBD2 matching over 12 bases. The V gene end was trimmed by 7 bases and the J gene end by 4 bases; junction bases not matched to a gene: 12. CDR1 and CDR2 (germline): MNHNS, SASEGT. This CDR3 comprises 17 residues.

This clonotype was observed a handful of times. This sequence joins TRBV9 and TRBJ1-2, with 7 bases fitting TRBD1. This CDR3 contains 15 residues. V trimming: 3 bases; J trimming: 5 bases; junction bases outside the gene matches: 10. CDR1 is SGDLS and CDR2 is YYNGEE in the germline V gene. The CDR3 sequence: CASSATGTGGYGYTF. The CDR3 coding sequence is TGTGCCAGCAGCGCGACAGGGACGGGTGGGTATGGCTACACCTTC.

This clonotype was seen at least ten times. The chain combines TRBV4-3 with TRBJ1-5; a possible D gene is TRBD1 (5 bases). Trimming shortened V by 4 bases and J by 4 bases, and 14 bases separated the two germline ends. CDR1 and CDR2 from the germline V gene are LGHNA and YSLEER. This CDR3 has 15 residues. The CDR3 is CASSPTGTANQPQHF. CDR3 nucleotide sequence: TGCGCCAGCAGCCCAACCGGGACGGCGAATCAGCCCCAGCATTTT.

The chain combines TRBV27 with TRBJ2-7; 9 nucleotides line up with TRBD1. The tail of the sequence fits TRBJ2-5 better, so the J call may be wrong. The CDR3 consists of 15 residues. CDR1 is MNHEY and CDR2 is SMNVEV in the germline V gene (reference sequence). The CDR3 region has the DNA TGTGCCAGCAAGCGGACAGGGGCGGGAGTCGAGACCCAGTACTTC. Encoded protein: CASKRTGAGVETQYF.

CDR3 nucleotides: TGTGCCAGCAGCTTAAAGTCAGACTACAATGAGCAGTTCTTC. This codes for CASSLKSDYNEQFF. The chain carries TRBV7-2 and TRBJ2-1; D call uncertain. This CDR3 contains 14 residues. The germline V gene has CDR1 SGHTA and CDR2 FQGNSA. V lost 2 bases and J lost 3, with 8 bases in between. Looking up the rest from reference TRBV7-2 and TRBJ2-1 gives the full variable domain: GAGVSQSPSNKVTEKGKDVELRCDPISGHTALYWYRQSLGQGLEFLIYFQGNSAPDKSGLPSDRFSAERTGGSVSTLTIQRTQQEDSAVYLCASSLKSDYNEQFFGPGTRLTVL.

The J gene is TRBJ2-1, the V gene TRBV12-5, with 8 nucleotides matching TRBD2. V shed 0 bases, J shed 10 bases, and the junction held 14 bases outside the gene matches. The length of the CDR3 is 17 residues. The germline gives CDR1 LGHNT, CDR2 FRNRAP. CDR3 loop: CASGLVRGGRRAYEQFF. Written as DNA, the CDR3 is TGTGCTAGTGGTTTGGTACGGGGGGGTAGAAGGGCCTACGAGCAGTTCTTC.

This clonotype has just a few counts. CDR3 DNA: TGTGCCAGTAGCGGGAAGGCCTACGAGCAGTACTTC. Translated, it gives CASSGKAYEQYF. The chain is built from TRBV6-6 and TRBJ2-7; TRBD2 matches at 8 bases. Germline values: CDR1 MNHNY, CDR2 SVGAGI (reference sequence). V shed 9 bases and J 2 bases; nucleotides not matched to a gene: 3. CDR3 length: 12 amino acids.

Only one count was recorded for this clonotype. The chain uses TRBV29-1 and TRBJ2-1; D unresolved. Trimming shortened V by 0 bases and J by 2 bases, and 14 bases separated the two germline ends. CDR1 is SQVTM and CDR2 is ANQGSEA in the germline V gene. There are 16 residues in the CDR3. The CDR3 DNA follows: TGCAGCGTTGAAGATATCGAGTTCGCCCCCTACAATGAGCAGTTCTTC. This encodes CSVEDIEFAPYNEQFF.

This clonotype has a handful of counts. The V call is TRBV6-2 or TRBV6-3, the J call TRBJ2-1, with 14 bases that match TRBD2. The V segment lost 5 bases and the J segment 7 bases; nucleotides outside the gene matches: 16. CDR1 is MNHEY and CDR2 is SVGEGT in the germline V gene. This CDR3 is 19 amino acids long. The CDR3 DNA reads TGTGCCAGCAGTACCTCGGGACTAGCGGGGGAGGCCGCGAGGAATGAGCAGTTCTTC. Amino acid sequence: CASSTSGLAGEAARNEQFF.

This clonotype was recorded a few times. V and J are TRBV20-1 and TRBJ1-2; D is unclear. Germline CDR1 and CDR2: DFQATT and SNEGSKA (reference sequence). CDR3 length: 12 residues. Trimming took 1 base from V and 8 from J, leaving 11 bases between them. The CDR3 nucleotides read TGCAGTGCTAGAGTGGCAGCGGGGGGCTACACCTTC. This sequence encodes CSARVAAGGYTF.

This clonotype was observed at least ten times. V is TRBV29-1 and J is TRBJ2-4, with TRBD1 identical over 8 bases. The J call could be wrong; TRBJ2-7 is a better fit for the DNA end. Germline V CDR1 and CDR2: SQVTM, ANQGSEA. This CDR3 is 14 amino acids long. The CDR3 loop reads CSVSDQGAFSEQYF. For the CDR3, the DNA is TGCAGCGTTTCTGATCAGGGGGCGTTTAGCGAGCAGTACTTC.

The rearrangement uses TRBV5-1 and TRBJ2-5, with D perhaps being TRBD1 or TRBD2 (6 bases each). The CDR3 covers 15 residues. CDR1 is SGHRS, CDR2 YFSETQ, per germline. Deletions cut 0 bases from V and 11 bases from J, with 20 bases between. CDR3 sequence reads: CASSLDSGANNEQYF. CDR3 coding DNA: TGCGCCAGCAGCTTGGATTCGGGGGCCAACAATGAGCAGTACTTC.

This clonotype showed up just a few times. A much more abundant neighbour one base away suggests this may be a read error. V gene TRBV10-1 combines with J gene TRBJ2-1; 9 bases fit TRBD1. The trim removed 2 bases at V and 15 bases at J, leaving 8 bases unmatched. The germline V gene encodes CDR1 WNHNN and CDR2 SYGVQD (reference sequence). This CDR3 region has 13 residues. The CDR3, as DNA: TGCGCCAGCAGTGAGCGGACAGGGGACTCATGGTTCTTC. This translates into CASSERTGDSWFF.

Concerning this clonotype: Being one base from a much bigger clone, this may be a read error. V gene TRBV9 combines with J gene TRBJ1-1; no definite D call. Germline V gene sequence: CDR1 SGDLS, CDR2 YYNGEE. The CDR3 covers 14 residues. CDR3 nucleotide sequence: TGTGCCTGCAGCTCCCGGGGTGTGAACACTGAAGCTTTCTTT. It codes for CACSSRGVNTEAFF.